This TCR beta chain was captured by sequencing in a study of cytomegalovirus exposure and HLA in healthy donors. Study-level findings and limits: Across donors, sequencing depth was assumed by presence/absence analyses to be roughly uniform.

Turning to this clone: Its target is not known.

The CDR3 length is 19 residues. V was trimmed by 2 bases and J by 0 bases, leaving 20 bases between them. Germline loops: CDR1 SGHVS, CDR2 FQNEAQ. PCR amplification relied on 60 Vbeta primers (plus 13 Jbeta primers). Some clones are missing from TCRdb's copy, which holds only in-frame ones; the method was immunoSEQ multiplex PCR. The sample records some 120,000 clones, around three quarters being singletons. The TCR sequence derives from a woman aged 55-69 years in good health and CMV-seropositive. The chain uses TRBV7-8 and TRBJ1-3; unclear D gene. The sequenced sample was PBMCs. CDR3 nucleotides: TGTGCCAGCAGCTTAAAAGTCCTTGGAGTCACGACCTCTGGAAACACCATATATTTT. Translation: CASSLKVLGVTTSGNTIYF. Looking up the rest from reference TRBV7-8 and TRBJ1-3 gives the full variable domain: GAGVSQSPRYKVAKRGQDVALRCDPISGHVSLFWYQQALGQGPEFLTYFQNEAQLDKSGLPSDRFFAERPEGSVSTLKIQRTQQEDSAVYLCASSLKVLGVTTSGNTIYFGEGSWLTVV.